These T cell receptor beta chains were read from a single sample in a study of T cells in Graves' hyperthyroidism and ophthalmopathy. TCRdb re-analysed the multiplex PCR reads in MiXCR, keeping a single row per CDR3 protein. This sample has more than 500,000 distinct CDR3 sequences; approximately 44% occur once, and the top ten carry 19%. The material sequenced was peripheral blood or thyroid tissue (not recorded which). The receptors shown here come from an adult woman with Graves' disease, either hyperthyroidism or ophthalmopathy (not recorded which). Both conserved end residues are part of each CDR3. The D gene is left open where the match is weak. For some rows the clone size is stated as once, few or many, or as a class when expanded; others skip it.

d_call	v_call	clone_size	cdr3_length	j_call	cdr3_aa	cdr3_nt
TRBD2	TRBV7-2	few	15	TRBJ2-1	CASSSGLAVYNEQFF	TGTGCCAGCAGCTCGGGACTAGCGGTCTACAATGAGCAGTTCTTC
TRBD2	TRBV5-1	NA	15	TRBJ2-3	CASSRTSGRPDTQYF	TGCGCCAGCAGCCGGACTAGCGGGAGGCCAGATACGCAGTATTTT
TRBD2	TRBV4-1	NA	16	TRBJ2-7	CASSQDVSGTIYEQYF	TGCGCCAGCAGCCAAGATGTATCCGGGACTATCTACGAGCAGTACTTC
NA	TRBV4-1	NA	12	TRBJ2-2	CASSQDRWELFF	TGCGCCAGCAGCCAAGATAGGTGGGAACTGTTTTTT
NA	TRBV14	many	13	TRBJ2-2	CASSRRNTGELFF	TGTGCCAGCAGCCGTAGGAACACCGGGGAGCTGTTTTTT
NA	TRBV7-8	many	14	TRBJ1-1	CATSQRVAITEAFF	TGTGCCACCTCTCAACGGGTCGCGATCACTGAAGCTTTCTTT
NA	TRBV27	few	14	TRBJ1-1	CASSFGPTNTEAFF	TGTGCCAGCTCCTTCGGACCGACGAACACTGAAGCTTTCTTT
TRBD1	TRBV20-1	NA	14	TRBJ1-6	CSAREGQGDSPLHF	TGCAGTGCTAGGGAGGGACAGGGAGATTCACCCCTCCACTTT
NA	TRBV20-1	many	15	TRBJ2-7	CSARGGNAGAYEQYF	TGCAGTGCTAGAGGGGGAAACGCGGGTGCCTACGAGCAGTACTTC
TRBD1	TRBV6-1	NA	14	TRBJ2-7	CASSLPGTGREQYF	TGTGCCAGCAGTTTACCAGGGACAGGGCGAGAGCAGTACTTC
NA	TRBV11-2	NA	13	TRBJ2-7	CASSFTGMGEQYF	TGTGCCAGCAGCTTTACGGGGATGGGCGAGCAGTACTTC
NA	TRBV9	NA	14	TRBJ1-2	CASSQRGRVYGYTF	TGTGCCAGCAGCCAACGCGGCAGGGTTTATGGCTACACCTTC
NA	TRBV4-2	many	16	TRBJ1-6	CASSPPALDLKRPLHF	TGTGCCAGCAGCCCCCCGGCACTGGACCTTAAGCGGCCCCTCCACTTT
NA	TRBV7-2	many	13	TRBJ2-5	CASSPGHPGTQYF	TGTGCCAGCAGCCCGGGACACCCAGGGACCCAGTACTTC
NA	TRBV7-9	NA	12	TRBJ1-2	CASSSQAGGYTF	TGTGCCAGCAGCTCACAGGCGGGTGGCTACACCTTC
NA	TRBV25-1	many	13	TRBJ1-2	CASSEGHGGGYTF	TGTGCCAGCAGTGAAGGACATGGCGGGGGCTACACCTTC
NA	TRBV4-2	many	17	TRBJ1-3	CASSQSAGGITGNTIYF	TGTGCCAGCAGCCAGAGCGCTGGGGGTATTACTGGAAACACCATATATTTT
NA	TRBV7-9	NA	14	TRBJ2-7	CASSQGGLALEQYF	TGTGCCAGCAGCCAGGGTGGGTTGGCGCTCGAGCAGTACTTC
NA	TRBV7-9	NA	14	TRBJ1-2	CASSRDNYNYGYTF	TGTGCCAGCAGTCGGGACAACTATAACTATGGCTACACCTTC
NA	TRBV7-2	NA	14	TRBJ2-5	CASSLDQTKETQYF	TGTGCCAGCAGCCTGGACCAAACGAAAGAGACCCAGTACTTC
NA	TRBV6-6	many	16	TRBJ1-3	CASSSAQGPSGNTIYF	TGTGCCAGCAGTTCCGCTCAGGGACCCTCTGGAAACACCATATATTTT
NA	TRBV5-6	once	14	TRBJ2-7	CASSFARVRSEQYF	TGTGCCAGCAGCTTTGCCAGGGTTCGGTCCGAGCAGTACTTC
TRBD1	TRBV5-6	NA	14	TRBJ1-6	CASSAVDRYGALHF	TGTGCCAGCAGCGCAGTGGACAGGTATGGGGCCCTCCACTTT
NA	TRBV20-1	few	15	TRBJ1-5	CSATELRNSNQPQHF	TGCAGTGCAACCGAGCTCAGAAATAGCAATCAGCCCCAGCATTTT
TRBD1	TRBV6-1	many	14	TRBJ2-7	CASSRQGEAYEQYF	TGTGCCAGCAGCCGACAGGGGGAAGCCTACGAGCAGTACTTC
NA	TRBV2	NA	13	TRBJ1-2	CASSTDEGYGYTF	TGTGCCAGCAGTACCGACGAGGGGTATGGCTACACCTTC
NA	TRBV7-2	NA	14	TRBJ2-5	CASSLEGGWGTQYF	TGTGCCAGCAGCTTAGAGGGGGGCTGGGGGACCCAGTACTTC
NA	TRBV2	few	11	TRBJ2-3	CASKDEYTQYF	TGTGCCAGCAAAGATGAGTATACGCAGTATTTT
NA	TRBV10-3	NA	14	TRBJ2-5	CAISEEGGKETQYF	TGTGCCATCAGTGAGGAGGGGGGTAAAGAGACCCAGTACTTC
TRBD2	TRBV5-1	NA	15	TRBJ2-1	CASSLGAGGANEQFF	TGCGCCAGCAGCTTGGGGGCGGGAGGTGCCAATGAGCAGTTCTTC
TRBD1	TRBV11-2	NA	14	TRBJ1-1	CASSLHRGNTEAFF	TGTGCCAGCAGCTTACACAGGGGGAACACTGAAGCTTTCTTT
TRBD2	TRBV9	NA	12	TRBJ2-5	CASSPRLAAQYF	TGTGCCAGCAGCCCTCGCCTAGCGGCCCAGTACTTC
NA	TRBV20-1	NA	14	TRBJ2-5	CSARGDPRRETQYF	TGCAGTGCTAGAGGGGACCCTAGGAGGGAGACCCAGTACTTC
TRBD1	TRBV7-3	few	15	TRBJ2-1	CASSTTGDSYNEQFF	TGTGCCAGCAGCACCACAGGGGACTCCTACAATGAGCAGTTCTTC
NA	TRBV7-9	many	12	TRBJ2-7	CASGERTSEQYF	TGTGCCAGCGGAGAGAGGACATCCGAGCAGTACTTC
NA	TRBV10-3	NA	17	TRBJ2-6	CAISEGRTLSGANVLTF	TGTGCCATCAGTGAGGGACGGACCCTCTCTGGGGCCAACGTCCTGACTTTC
NA	TRBV4-1	NA	17	TRBJ1-5	CASSHGGRDYSNQPQHF	TGCGCCAGCAGCCACGGGGGCAGGGATTATAGCAATCAGCCCCAGCATTTT
NA	TRBV5-1	NA	14	TRBJ2-7	CASSEGGIVYEQYF	TGCGCCAGCAGCGAAGGGGGGATCGTATACGAGCAGTACTTC
NA	TRBV6-2/TRBV6-3	many	14	TRBJ2-2	CASSYVSFPGELFF	TGTGCCAGCAGTTACGTCAGTTTCCCCGGGGAGCTGTTTTTT
NA	TRBV2	many	14	TRBJ1-1	CASSPDRGDTEAFF	TGTGCCAGCAGCCCGGACCGCGGGGACACTGAAGCTTTCTTT
TRBD1	TRBV15	NA	15	TRBJ1-5	CATSDRGSYNEPQHF	TGTGCCACCAGCGACAGGGGATCCTACAATGAGCCCCAGCATTTT
NA	TRBV7-9	NA	14	TRBJ2-7	CASSPDRSVHEQYF	TGTGCCAGCAGTCCTGACAGGTCTGTCCACGAGCAGTACTTC
TRBD1	TRBV5-8	many	18	TRBJ1-4	CASSLSWDREPTNEKLFF	TGTGCCAGCAGCTTGAGTTGGGACAGGGAGCCGACTAATGAAAAACTGTTTTTT
NA	TRBV20-1	NA	14	TRBJ1-5	CSAIKQLSNQPQHF	TGCAGTGCTATTAAACAGCTTAGCAATCAGCCCCAGCATTTT
NA	TRBV25-1	NA	15	TRBJ2-5	CASARYGGDLQTQYF	TGTGCCAGTGCTAGATATGGCGGGGACTTGCAGACCCAGTACTTC
NA	TRBV29-1	many	11	TRBJ1-1	CSASEGTEAFF	TGCAGCGCCTCCGAAGGCACTGAAGCTTTCTTT
NA	TRBV7-9	many	14	TRBJ2-7	CASSLTGDSYEQYF	TGTGCCAGCAGCTTAACGGGGGACTCCTACGAGCAGTACTTC
NA	TRBV10-3	NA	13	TRBJ1-5	CAISERPLETQHF	TGTGCCATCAGTGAGCGTCCTCTTGAGACCCAGCATTTT
TRBD1	TRBV7-2	NA	20	TRBJ1-2	CASSNSDPAGQGKPNYGYTF	TGTGCCAGCAGCAATTCGGACCCCGCGGGACAGGGGAAACCTAACTATGGCTACACCTTC
NA	TRBV10-3	NA	14	TRBJ2-5	CAISESSGQETQYF	TGTGCCATCAGTGAGTCGTCGGGGCAAGAGACCCAGTACTTC
TRBD1	TRBV10-3	NA	14	TRBJ1-6	CAISEGQGNSPLHF	TGTGCCATCAGTGAGGGACAGGGTAATTCACCCCTCCACTTT
NA	TRBV12-3/TRBV12-4	many	16	TRBJ1-3	CASSQVLVGSGNTIYF	TGTGCCAGCAGCCAAGTCCTCGTCGGGTCAGGAAACACCATATATTTT
NA	TRBV29-1	NA	14	TRBJ1-3	CSALDSPVGNTIYF	TGCAGCGCCCTGGACAGCCCGGTGGGAAACACCATATATTTT